There are a few counts of the clone carrying this T cell receptor (beta chain). Its matching antigen is unknown. Trimming cost V 3 bases and J 7 bases; bases outside gene matches: 11. The length of the CDR3 is 16 residues. The data derive from a study of T-cell memory formation after mild COVID-19. For the study at large: In these data, TCR clusters were largely donor specific. Study-wide findings and caveats: Whether second-wave clones peaking at day 37 were SARS-CoV-2 specific went unconfirmed. Clones that contracted from day 15 to 85 were balanced CD4/CD8, while later expanders leaned CD4+.

5'RACE with constant-segment primers built TCRalpha and TCRbeta cDNA libraries with UMIs. TCRdb itself ran the 5' RACE reads through MiXCR, one entry per CDR3 protein. This sample has 50,000 to 70,000 distinct CDR3 sequences, with 12% found just once. The source is a man younger than 30 who had mild COVID-19 (a few samples of this study predate the infection). Cell type and time point are not known. This chain joins TRBV23-1 and TRBJ2-1; the match to TRBD1 covers 8 bases. TRBV23-1 is an open reading frame whose function is uncertain. Sequencing was performed on PBMCs or a T cell subset sorted from them (not recorded which). The DNA of the CDR3 is TGCGCCAGCAGTCACCTGCCAGGGGGCCCTGGGAATGAGCAGTTCTTC. Translated, it gives CASSHLPGGPGNEQFF.